The 5 T cell receptor beta chains reported below all come from one sample, sequenced in a study of control samples from healthy donors and cancer patients. The table came from immunoSEQ multiplex PCR; TCRdb's copy has only in-frame clones and leaves some out. Of fewer than 90,000 clones listed, 94% were seen once; the top ten hold 6.2%. Material: blood. These receptors originate from a woman aged 35 to 49 in good health.

The chain recombines TRBV6-4 with TRBJ2-3; D may be TRBD2 (6 bases). V was clipped by 0 bases and J by 0 bases, with 10 bases between them. CDR1 MRHNA and CDR2 SNTAGT come from the germline V gene. CDR3 length equals 16 residues. CDR3 DNA sequence: TGTGCCAGCAGTGACTCCGTGGGGGGTAGCACAGATACGCAGTATTTT. Its protein product is CASSDSVGGSTDTQYF.

The chain recombines TRBV7-2 with TRBJ2-5; D may be TRBD2 (5 bases). Trimming took 1 base from V and 1 from J, leaving 7 bases between them. This CDR3 is 14 amino acids long. Germline CDR1 reads SGHTA; CDR2 reads FQGNSA. The CDR3 protein is CASSLVRGQETQYF. The CDR3, as DNA: TGTGCCAGCAGCTTAGTCCGGGGCCAAGAGACCCAGTACTTC.

This chain connects TRBV2 to TRBJ1-1, with D perhaps matching TRBD1 (6 bases). The ends were cut back, 6 bases at V and 3 bases at J, with 14 bases in the middle. The CDR3 sequence is 14 residues long. Germline V gene sequence: CDR1 SNHLY, CDR2 FYNNEI. DNA for the CDR3: TGTGCCAGCAGGCTTGGGGGGCTTGACACTGAAGCTTTCTTT. Encoded protein: CASRLGGLDTEAFF.

V and J are TRBV30 and TRBJ2-7, with D possibly matching TRBD1 (6 bases). Germline V CDR1 and CDR2: GTSNPN, SVGIG (reference sequence). The CDR3 is made up of 17 amino acids. Trimming pared 2 bases from V and 1 base from J, leaving 21 bases between. In DNA form, the CDR3 reads TGTGCCTGGAGTCTAAACAGGGTACTGGGACGGTCCTACGAGCAGTACTTC. This encodes CAWSLNRVLGRSYEQYF.

The chain joins TRBV7-3 to TRBJ1-1; D gene uncertain. The V and J ends lost 5 bases and 1 base respectively, with 11 bases between them. The V gene's germline CDR1 is SGHTA and CDR2 FQGTGA. The CDR3 contains 14 residues. CDR3 DNA sequence: TGTGCCAGCAGCCAAGGGCCCGGGAACACTGAAGCTTTCTTT. Translation: CASSQGPGNTEAFF.